This TCR beta chain was recovered during a study of cytomegalovirus exposure and HLA in healthy donors (TCRdb year 2017). For the wider study: An earlier analysis of approximately 600 of the donors reported 250 to 300 Gb of sequence data and 100 million to 140 million unique TCR beta sequences from about 200 million T cells. About 300 gigabases of sequencing data and around 87 million unique TCR sequences were included in an early release covering about 600 HLA-typed donors. Of the roughly 400 genotyped donors, roughly 85% fell in the genetic ancestry cluster associated with self-reported Caucasian donors. The study aimed to test whether signatures of past pathogen exposure could be identified by cataloging public T cell receptors. Using immunosequencing, the study profiled T cell repertoires from around 670 subjects and related those repertoires to cytomegalovirus serostatus. Along with the approximately 650-subject first cohort, a separate validation cohort of over a hundred different subjects was used. The study combined high-throughput TCR immunosequencing, statistical association of individual TCRs with disease status, and machine learning to predict cytomegalovirus infection status. A later analysis re-examined previously published TCR beta repertoires from just over 650 donors and added high-resolution HLA genotyping to investigate patterns of TCR occurrence. Rather than using new phenotypic data, the later analysis identified candidate immune exposures from TCR beta sequences and from how often those sequences occurred across donors. An earlier analysis of roughly 580 of the donors used high-throughput TCR beta sequencing to judge whether each TCR beta V gene segment behaved as functional or pseudogenic. Donor age, sex, ethnicity and CMV serostatus were compiled alongside the repertoire data. A later genetic analysis used genome-wide SNP genotypes for about three fifths of the 666 donors, treating that subset as a discovery cohort. All discovery cohort repertoires had been generated using a single sequencing platform. HLA typing covered class I and class II loci at four-digit resolution. Typing coverage differed by locus: A, B, C, DRB1 and DQB1 were typed in roughly 620-630 donors, DQA1 in about 500, DPA1 in some 610, and DPB1 in just under 490. Several DR-DQ haplotypes were treated as single units for association and clustering because of strong linkage in the cohort. Among some 400 genotyped donors of the cohort, an average of about 240,000 unique TCR beta nucleotide sequences was sequenced per donor, of which roughly 17% were non-productive. Study-wide findings and limitations: While some public TCRs were present in many individuals, most TCR sequences turned up only very rarely across donors. In a later analysis, TCR association rates were found to vary across HLA loci, with the most associated TCRs seen for DRB1 alleles and the fewest for HLA-C alleles. A further reported finding was that TCR beta sequences accurately predicted the HLA-A and HLA-B alleles for most subjects in the first cohort. Sequencing depth was assumed to be roughly uniform across donors in the presence/absence analyses, though that assumption may not hold. According to the authors, the approach could potentially be generalized to other disease states and immunological phenotypes. The study gave a list of around 170 TCR beta chains associated with cytomegalovirus. Correlated functional status among segregating V segments might reflect linkage disequilibrium, but an unknown experimental factor could not be ruled out. Most CMV-associated TCR beta chains appeared to be HLA-restricted in a later analysis, and the HLA associations seemed to be driven largely by CMV exposure. In both the original and validation cohorts, the classifier was reported to diagnose cytomegalovirus status with high specificity and sensitivity. Because the 87-base-pair reads could not distinguish some IMGT-functional V segments, including TRBV6-2 and TRBV6-3, those segments were excluded. The sequencing pipeline was judged likely to have produced a cluster of highly shared sequence variants as a technical artifact. CMV serostatus was the only immune exposure information available for the cohort. According to a later genetic analysis, donors in an Asian-associated ancestry cluster had fewer N-insertions in productive TCRs than the approximately 700-donor mean. In vitro tests confirmed that a few of the cytomegalovirus-associated TCR beta chains recognize cytomegalovirus antigens. A later genetic analysis associated a missense DCLRE1C variant with V-gene and J-gene trimming of TCR beta chains, and an independent cohort replicated the association. Assigning TCR associations to individual alleles was difficult when HLA alleles, especially DR and DQ, strongly co-occurred. Because counts were too low, some 17 rarely observed V segments, including chromosome 9 orphons, were excluded from the earlier analysis of under 650 of the donors. Because HLA typing was unavailable for some donors at each locus, only the typed subset was used in association tests. In a later analysis, about 17,000 TCR beta sequences were associated with specific HLA alleles at a false discovery rate of 0.05. According to a later analysis, parvovirus B19, influenza, CMV and Epstein-Barr virus appeared linked to several top co-occurrence clusters. In an earlier analysis of over 550 of the donors, most TCR beta V segments were observed in productive rearrangements about 87% or about 30% of the time, broadly matching IMGT annotations. This cohort had only TCR beta chains sequenced, and the lack of alpha or paired-chain data limited which features could be detected. Compared with equally common non-associated chains, HLA-associated TCR beta chains in a later analysis were more clonally expanded and had lower generation probabilities.

The cohort was made up of 500 to 850 healthy bone marrow donors. Cohort members were all nominally healthy when sampled, although unrecorded immune exposures were likely present. CMV serostatus was positive for 289 and negative for about 50% of the roughly 700 cohort members, and was not recorded for this donor. A peripheral blood sample was collected from each donor, and TCR beta sequencing was performed on peripheral blood mononuclear cells. The Qiagen DNeasy Blood Extraction Kit was used to extract genomic DNA from the blood cell samples. A note on this clone: The antigen it recognizes is unknown. Per-nucleotide qualities are absent, and no much larger clonotype sits a single base away.

Library generation was performed with the immunoSEQ multiplex PCR assay. For the multiplex PCR, a mixture combining 60 forward primers for TCR Vbeta segments and 13 reverse primers for TCR Jbeta segments was used. The CDR3 region of rearranged TCR beta genes was amplified from genomic DNA by a multiplex PCR assay. The Illumina HiSeq System was used to sequence the amplified TCR beta libraries as 87-base-pair reads. On the study's bioinformatics: In a later analysis, about 80 million unique TCR beta chains were counted across the 500 to 850 repertoires, and roughly 11 million of these chains were shared by at least two donors. Raw reads were error-corrected and collapsed into unique sequences by a nearest-neighbor algorithm in which closely related sequences were merged to remove PCR and sequencing errors. To assign V, D and J gene segments, CDR3 sequences were aligned to IMGT reference sequences. Each retained sequence needed at least a six-nucleotide match to both a V gene segment and a J gene segment. A rearrangement was called productive if the CDR3 had no stop codons and remained in frame with V and J, and every other rearrangement was called non-productive. Following IMGT convention, CDR3 was defined as the stretch from the second conserved V-encoded cysteine up to the conserved J-encoded phenylalanine. The earlier analysis of more than 450 of the donors excluded sequences that lacked an unambiguous match to a single V gene segment. An earlier analysis of almost 600 of the donors classified V segments as functional when productive rearrangements were above 56.7% and as segregating when the standard deviation between donors was above 5%. A statistical classification framework was built to diagnose cytomegalovirus status from the catalog of TCR beta chain sequences. V and J gene assignment, in a later analysis, came from comparing TCR nucleotide sequences with IMGT/GENE-DB human TR gene sequences. A later analysis assigned CDR3 sequences and most-parsimonious VDJ recombination scenarios with the TCRdist pipeline. In a later analysis, each TCR beta chain was defined by its CDR3 amino acid sequence together with its V-gene family, and reads lacking a unique V-gene family were excluded. As a way to deal with suspected cross-contamination and a sequencing artifact, a later analysis dropped roughly 600 nucleotide sequences that were highly shared and had low generation probability. For each public chain, a later analysis derived a clonal expansion index from normalized ranks of inferred template counts within each repertoire. A later analysis computed generation probabilities with a VDJ recombination model fitted to out-of-frame rearrangements, and checked the results against IGoR. In a later analysis, hypergeometric tests were used to score TCR-TCR, TCR-HLA and TCR-CMV co-occurrence, with a repertoire-size bias correction applied to TCR pairs. In a later analysis, false discovery rates were estimated by permuting HLA or CMV assignments 20 times. In a later analysis, co-occurring TCRs were grouped using DBSCAN, and TCRdist sequence similarity was added for clustering within HLA-allele-positive subsets. Repertoires with fewer than 30,000 or more than 120,000 public chains, plus five repertoires with anomalous nucleotide sharing, were excluded from co-occurrence clustering. TCRdb's version of the immuneACCESS table is confined to in-frame rearrangements and falls short of the full clone set. An unresolved V gene accounts for under half of the shortfall where checked; the remainder is of unknown origin. The V and J calls and clone size come from that table; D and trimming were worked out from the DNA. The sample table contains some 150,000 clones; only one count was recorded for 55% to 75% of them. The top ten hold 2% to 3% of the sample.

V is shortened by 5 bases, J by 5 bases, and the region joining them spans 9 bases. CDR1 and CDR2 are read off the germline V gene (reference sequence) as MNHEY and SMNVEV. Taken from cysteine to phenylalanine, the CDR3 has 12 residues. Only the CDR3 portion is preserved as DNA: 36 bases, with reading frame beginning at the first base. The origin of this receptor is a human donor in good health. Recombination joined TRBV27 with TRBJ1-1; TRBD1 is a possible D gene, resting on 6 matching bases. The sequenced sample consisted of PBMCs. The CDR3 region: CASSNTGTEAFF. Here is the DNA: TGTGCCAGCAGTAACACAGGGACTGAAGCTTTCTTT.